A single sample is the source of the 13 T cell receptor beta chains below, sequenced in a study of blood T cell repertoires in COVID-19. This table comes from immunoSEQ multiplex PCR, and its TCRdb copy is limited to in-frame clones, with some not included. Here the sample spans 60,000 to 80,000 clones, 75% to 90% being singletons. The sample taken for sequencing was peripheral blood. These TCRs come from a man aged 60 to 75 with acute or convalescent COVID-19.

The chain links TRBV19 to TRBJ2-3; D is undetermined. The V gene's germline CDR1 is LNHDA and CDR2 SQIVND (reference sequence). V shed 8 bases and J shed 1 base, with 7 bases lying between them. The CDR3 runs to 12 residues. The DNA for the CDR3 is TGTGCCAGTTCCCCCGGCACAGATACGCAGTATTTT. It codes for CASSPGTDTQYF.

In this sample, this clone turned up once. The rearrangement uses TRBV4-1 and TRBJ2-7; unclear D gene. There are 13 residues in the CDR3. The germline V gene encodes CDR1 MGHRA and CDR2 YSYEKL. V shed 0 bases and J shed 6 bases, with 9 bases lying between them. CDR3 loop: CASSQDEHGEQYF. CDR3 coding DNA: TGCGCCAGCAGCCAAGATGAGCACGGCGAGCAGTACTTC.

This chain uses TRBV10-1 with TRBJ1-6; D is unresolved. The length of the CDR3 is 15 residues. V shed 3 bases and J shed 6 bases, with 12 bases lying between them. Germline V gene data show CDR1 as WNHNN and CDR2 as SYGVQD (reference sequence). The CDR3 DNA reads TGCGCCAGCAGTGAAACGTATTCGGGTAATTCACCCCTCCACTTT. Its protein is CASSETYSGNSPLHF.

The rearrangement joins TRBV9 to TRBJ1-3, with no clear D. V gave up 4 bases and J gave up 4 bases, with 12 bases separating them. The CDR3 loop spans 14 amino acids. Germline CDR1 SGDLS, CDR2 YYNGEE. The DNA of the CDR3 is TGTGCCAGCAGCCATACTGTTGCGGGAAACACCATATATTTT. Its protein product is CASSHTVAGNTIYF.

The chain carries TRBV20-1 and TRBJ1-5; no clear D gene. CDR3 length: 13 residues. Germline V CDR1 and CDR2: DFQATT, SNEGSKA (reference sequence). The V end was cut by 3 bases, the J end by 1 base, with 7 bases between. The CDR3 is CSASKQSNQPQHF. DNA for the CDR3: TGCAGTGCTAGTAAACAGAGCAATCAGCCCCAGCATTTT.

The chain employs TRBV5-4 and TRBJ2-5; D is unclear. CDR1 is SGHNT, CDR2 YYREEE, per germline (reference sequence). The CDR3 sequence is 14 residues long. Deletions cut 4 bases from V and 1 base from J, with 11 bases between. DNA of the CDR3: TGTGCCAGCAGCGCACGGGTCCCCCAAGAGACCCAGTACTTC. Amino acid sequence: CASSARVPQETQYF. Full variable domain (rest looked up from reference TRBV5-4 and TRBJ2-5): ETGVTQSPTHLIKTRGQQVTLRCSSQSGHNTVSWYQQALGQGPQFIFQYYREEENGRGNFPPRFSGLQFPNYSSELNVNALELDDSALYLCASSARVPQETQYFGPGTRLLVL.

In this sample, this clone turned up a few times. The chain links TRBV5-1 to TRBJ1-5; D is unresolved. With 0 bases removed from V and 1 base from J, the gap between germline ends came to 5 bases. Per the germline V gene, CDR1 is SGHRS and CDR2 is YFSETQ. The CDR3 length is 14 residues. In nucleotides, the CDR3 is TGCGCCAGCAGCTTGGCCCCGAGCAATCAGCCCCAGCATTTT. Its protein product is CASSLAPSNQPQHF.

The chain links TRBV9 to TRBJ2-3, with TRBD2 matching over 7 bases. The CDR3 is 16 amino acids. Germline V gives CDR1 SGDLS, CDR2 YYNGEE. After removal of 3 bases from V and 6 bases from J, the junction contained 13 bases not matched to a gene. CDR3 residues: CASSETAGYLGDTQYF. CDR3 in DNA: TGTGCCAGCAGCGAAACAGCGGGGTATCTGGGGGATACGCAGTATTTT.

V and J are TRBV29-1 and TRBJ2-7; maybe TRBD2 (5 bases). CDR1 and CDR2 (germline): SQVTM, ANQGSEA. The V end was cut by 6 bases, the J end by 3 bases, with 12 bases between. The CDR3 is 12 amino acids. The CDR3 nucleotides read TGCAGCGTCCAACGGGGAAACTACGAGCAGTACTTC. Amino acid sequence: CSVQRGNYEQYF.

This chain links TRBV3-1 (or the pseudogene TRBV3-2) with TRBJ1-2; D is ambiguous. Trimming cost V 1 base and J 8 bases, with 11 bases left between them. This CDR3 spans 13 amino acids. The germline CDR1 and CDR2 sequences are LGHDT and YNNKEL (reference sequence). The CDR3 DNA follows: TGTGCCAGCAGCCAAGGATTGGAGAGGGGCTACACCTTC. As protein: CASSQGLERGYTF.

Only one count was recorded for this clone. Here the CDR3 DNA reads TGTGCCAGCAGTTTACCGACTACAGGGGCCCTGAACACTGAAGCTTTCTTT. Translated, it gives CASSLPTTGALNTEAFF. This chain links TRBV28 with TRBJ1-1; 7 nucleotides agree with TRBD1. The J segment lost 0 bases and the V segment lost 2 bases, leaving 9 bases of the junction unmatched. CDR3 size: 17 residues. The germline V gene encodes CDR1 MDHEN and CDR2 SYDVKM. The complete variable domain, with remaining parts taken from reference TRBV28 and TRBJ1-1, reads DVKVTQSSRYLVKRTGEKVFLECVQDMDHENMFWYRQDPGLGLRLIYFSYDVKMKEKGDIPEGYSVSREKKERFSLILESASTNQTSMYLCASSLPTTGALNTEAFFGQGTRLTVV.

The rearrangement uses TRBV19 and TRBJ2-3; 9 nucleotides align to TRBD1. V dropped 3 bases and J dropped 2; count of bases not matched to a gene: 6. CDR3 length equals 16 residues. In germline, CDR1 is LNHDA, CDR2 SQIVND (reference sequence). The CDR3 loop is CASSMGQGRNTDTQYF. CDR3 in DNA: TGTGCCAGTAGTATGGGACAGGGACGTAACACAGATACGCAGTATTTT.

V usage is TRBV29-1 and J usage is TRBJ1-5, with D tentatively TRBD1 (6 bases). The V end was cut by 7 bases, the J end by 4 bases, with 14 bases between. CDR3 size: 13 residues. Germline CDR1 and CDR2: SQVTM and ANQGSEA. CDR3 nucleotide sequence: TGCAGCGCGCAAACAGGGCCAAATCAGCCCCAGCATTTT. This codes for CSAQTGPNQPQHF.